These 25 T cell receptor beta chains originate from one sample sequenced in a study of T cell responses to AZD1222 COVID-19 vaccine. Sequencing used immunoSEQ multiplex PCR; TCRdb keeps in-frame clones, though not all of them. The sample records some 150,000 clones, around 88% being singletons. The source was peripheral blood, collected on day 0 of AZD1222 vaccination. The receptor source for this set is an adult in good health.

The chain uses TRBV19 and TRBJ1-6; D possibly corresponds to TRBD1 (5 bases). The length of the CDR3 is 16 residues. V was pared by 4 bases and J by 7 bases, with 17 bases between. Germline values: CDR1 LNHDA, CDR2 SQIVND (reference sequence). The CDR3 DNA reads TGTGCCAGTAGTACCCCGTCCGGGACCGGGAATTCACCCCTCCACTTT. Amino acid sequence: CASSTPSGTGNSPLHF. The full variable domain, in which reference TRBV19 and TRBJ1-6 provide the parts outside the CDR3, is DGGITQSPKYLFRKEGQNVTLSCEQNLNHDAMYWYRQDPGQGLRLIYYSQIVNDFQKGDIAEGYSVSREKKESFPLTVTSAQKNPTAFYLCASSTPSGTGNSPLHFGNGTRLTVT.

This clone occurred once. V is TRBV6-2 or TRBV6-3 and J is TRBJ1-3; D gene uncertain. CDR3 length: 16 residues. Germline V gives CDR1 MNHEY, CDR2 SVGEGT. V was cut by 0 bases and J by 4 bases, with 13 bases left in between. The CDR3 nucleotides read TGTGCCAGCAGTTACTCGGGCCGGGCAGTCGGAAACACCATATATTTT. This codes for CASSYSGRAVGNTIYF.

This clone was found a few times. The chain combines TRBV11-2 with TRBJ1-2, with D hard to call. V was shortened by 0 bases and J by 8 bases, with 10 bases between the two germline ends. Germline V gives CDR1 SGHAT, CDR2 FQNNGV. This CDR3 spans 13 amino acids. CDR3 region: CASSLEQLGGYTF. The CDR3 DNA reads as TGTGCCAGCAGCTTAGAGCAATTAGGGGGCTACACCTTC.

The rearrangement joins TRBV7-3 to TRBJ1-2; a weak D match, TRBD1 (5 bases). The CDR3 loop spans 15 amino acids. The germline V gene encodes CDR1 SGHTA and CDR2 FQGTGA. V lost 5 bases, J lost 4 bases, and 17 bases lay in between. The CDR3 coding sequence is TGTGCCAGCAGCCCCCAGAGCGGGACTTCCTATGGCTACACCTTC. Encoded protein: CASSPQSGTSYGYTF.

The gene calls are TRBV5-1 and TRBJ2-2; maybe TRBD1 (6 bases). Germline CDR1 reads SGHRS; CDR2 reads YFSETQ. V lost 4 bases and J 2 bases, leaving 15 bases between the germline ends. The CDR3 has 16 amino acids. The CDR3 DNA follows: TGCGCCAGCAGCCACATCGACAGGCTTAACACCGGGGAGCTGTTTTTT. This sequence encodes CASSHIDRLNTGELFF.

This chain links TRBV12-3 or TRBV12-4 with TRBJ2-7; D could derive from TRBD1 or TRBD2 (6 bases each). Trimming shortened V by 7 bases and J by 4 bases, and 14 bases separated the two germline ends. The CDR3 covers 13 residues. The CDR3 DNA reads as TGTGCCAGCACCTTGAGGGGGGTTTACGAGCAGTACTTC. Translated: CASTLRGVYEQYF.

V and J are TRBV5-1 and TRBJ1-2; 7 positions agree with TRBD1. This CDR3 region has 18 residues. Germline CDR1 and CDR2: SGHRS and YFSETQ. With V trimmed by 0 bases and J by 4 bases, 15 bases remained unmatched. CDR3 loop: CASSLAPSTQGLGYGYTF. DNA of the CDR3: TGCGCCAGCAGCTTGGCACCTTCCACACAGGGGCTTGGCTATGGCTACACCTTC. Complete variable domain (other parts from reference TRBV5-1 and TRBJ1-2): KAGVTQTPRYLIKTRGQQVTLSCSPISGHRSVSWYQQTPGQGLQFLFEYFSETQRNKGNFPGRFSGRQFSNSRSEMNVSTLELGDSALYLCASSLAPSTQGLGYGYTFGSGTRLTVV.

For the CDR3, the DNA is TGTGCCAGCAGGAACGGACCAGTATTTGGTGGCTACACCTTC. Translated: CASRNGPVFGGYTF. V is TRBV28 and J is TRBJ1-2, with D unresolved. With 6 bases removed from V and 7 bases from J, the gap between germline ends came to 18 bases. Looked up from germline, CDR1 is MDHEN and CDR2 is SYDVKM. The CDR3 spans 14 residues.

The rearrangement uses TRBV19 and TRBJ1-1; TRBD1 agrees at 10 bases. The V gene's germline CDR1 is LNHDA and CDR2 SQIVND (reference sequence). The CDR3 sequence is 14 residues long. V was clipped by 7 bases and J by 3 bases; unmatched bases: 5. CDR3 sequence reads: CASNRGTGDTEAFF. In nucleotides, the CDR3 is TGTGCCAGTAATCGAGGGACAGGGGACACTGAAGCTTTCTTT.

This clone was recorded once. This chain links TRBV10-1 with TRBJ2-5; a weak D match, TRBD2 (5 bases). Trimming shortened V by 3 bases and J by 3 bases, and 8 bases separated the two germline ends. The CDR3 sequence is 13 residues long. Germline-derived CDR1 and CDR2 are WNHNN and SYGVQD (reference sequence). CDR3 loop: CASSETRKETQYF. CDR3 DNA: TGCGCCAGCAGTGAAACTAGAAAAGAGACCCAGTACTTC.

The sample holds a few counts of this clone. The rearrangement links TRBV19 to TRBJ1-1; no firm D call. Per the germline V gene, CDR1 is LNHDA and CDR2 is SQIVND (reference sequence). This CDR3 is built from 15 residues. The V and J ends lost 5 bases and 4 bases respectively, with 17 bases between them. DNA of the CDR3: TGTGCCAGTAGTGATTTAATTTTAGGCGGCACTGAAGCTTTCTTT. Translation: CASSDLILGGTEAFF.

The V and J genes are TRBV6-4 and TRBJ1-2; D gene uncertain. With 4 bases removed from V and 2 bases from J, the gap between germline ends came to 8 bases. Per the germline V gene, CDR1 is MRHNA and CDR2 is SNTAGT. The CDR3 loop spans 13 amino acids. CDR3: CASSGFPNYGYTF. The DNA of the CDR3 is TGTGCCAGCAGTGGGTTTCCGAACTATGGCTACACCTTC.

This clone was recorded a few times. The rearrangement links TRBV15 to TRBJ1-3; D remains ambiguous. CDR1 LNHNV and CDR2 YYDKDF come from the germline V gene (reference sequence). The CDR3 has 14 residues. V was cut by 3 bases and J by 0 bases, with 6 bases left in between. The DNA for the CDR3 is TGTGCCACCAGCAGGCAAAGCTCTGGAAACACCATATATTTT. Protein product: CATSRQSSGNTIYF.

The V and J genes are TRBV19 and TRBJ2-1; 7 bases are shared with TRBD1. In germline, CDR1 is LNHDA, CDR2 SQIVND (reference sequence). The CDR3 length is 14 residues. V shed 6 bases, J shed 4 bases, and the junction held 6 bases outside the gene matches. CDR3 coding DNA: TGTGCCAGTAGGAAGTCGGACAGGTACAATGAGCAGTTCTTC. It yields the protein CASRKSDRYNEQFF.

This rearrangement joins TRBV7-3 to TRBJ2-1; a weak D match, TRBD1 (6 bases). Germline V gives CDR1 SGHTA, CDR2 FQGTGA. Trimming took 5 bases from V and 0 from J, leaving 11 bases between them. The CDR3 spans 15 residues. CDR3 loop: CASSLQGASYNEQFF. In DNA form, the CDR3 reads TGTGCCAGCAGCCTACAGGGAGCCTCCTACAATGAGCAGTTCTTC.

This rearrangement joins TRBV7-9 to TRBJ1-6; D is uncertain. The CDR3 is 11 residues long. In germline, CDR1 is SEHNR, CDR2 FQNEAQ (reference sequence). The germline V and J ends were trimmed by 4 bases and 14 bases, with 9 bases remaining between them. The CDR3 DNA is TGTGCCAGCAGCTCTTTTGCGGCCCTCCACTTT. Translation gives CASSSFAALHF.

This chain uses TRBV28 with TRBJ1-2; the D gene is possibly TRBD1 (6 bases). V lost 10 bases and J lost 4, with 13 bases in between. Germline V gene sequence: CDR1 MDHEN, CDR2 SYDVKM. The CDR3 totals 12 residues. CDR3 loop: CATSDSLYGYTF. The CDR3 nucleotides read TGTGCCACCTCGGACAGCCTCTATGGCTACACCTTC.

This chain links TRBV19 with TRBJ1-2, with 12 nucleotides matching TRBD1. The CDR3 consists of 16 residues. From germline, CDR1 is LNHDA and CDR2 SQIVND (reference sequence). V was clipped by 5 bases and J by 8 bases; unmatched bases: 12. CDR3 DNA sequence: TGTGCCAGTAGTCCACCCGGGACAGGGGGCGCATGGGGCTACACCTTC. This sequence encodes CASSPPGTGGAWGYTF.

In this sample, this clone turned up once. The rearrangement uses TRBV10-3 and TRBJ2-3; D perhaps matches TRBD1 (6 bases). Trimming removed 6 bases at V and 2 bases at J, with 15 bases between. CDR1 and CDR2 (germline): ENHRY, SYGVKD. The length of the CDR3 is 15 residues. The CDR3 here is CAIREMGHLTDTQYF. DNA of the CDR3: TGTGCCATCAGGGAGATGGGACATCTCACAGATACGCAGTATTTT.

In this sample, this clone turned up once. This chain joins TRBV7-2 and TRBJ2-3; D gene uncertain. With 2 bases removed from V and 0 bases from J, the gap between germline ends came to 9 bases. Germline V gene sequence: CDR1 SGHTA, CDR2 FQGNSA. The CDR3 totals 15 residues. CDR3 in DNA: TGTGCCAGCAGCTTAACAACGACTAGCACAGATACGCAGTATTTT. It specifies CASSLTTTSTDTQYF. The full variable domain, its missing parts supplied by reference TRBV7-2 and TRBJ2-3, is GAGVSQSPSNKVTEKGKDVELRCDPISGHTALYWYRQSLGQGLEFLIYFQGNSAPDKSGLPSDRFSAERTGGSVSTLTIQRTQQEDSAVYLCASSLTTTSTDTQYFGPGTRLTVL.

This sequence joins TRBV27 and TRBJ1-2, with D maybe TRBD1 (5 bases). Germline-derived CDR1 and CDR2 are MNHEY and SMNVEV (reference sequence). V shed 5 bases and J shed 4 bases, with 14 bases lying between them. The CDR3 is made up of 14 amino acids. Here the CDR3 reads CASSEDRRGYGYTF. The CDR3 coding sequence is TGTGCCAGCAGTGAGGACCGTAGGGGCTATGGCTACACCTTC.

In DNA form, the CDR3 reads TGTGCCAGCAGTTCCCGGGACAGTTATTATAACTATGGCTACACCTTC. Its translation is CASSSRDSYYNYGYTF. The chain recombines TRBV6-2 or TRBV6-3 with TRBJ1-2, with 7 bases matching TRBD1. Germline trimming cut 4 bases from V and 1 base from J; bases unmatched to any gene: 9. The CDR3 spans 16 residues. Germline CDR1 reads MNHEY; CDR2 reads SVGEGT.

The rearrangement links TRBV9 to TRBJ2-1, with D possibly being TRBD2 (6 bases). CDR3 length: 15 amino acids. Trimming removed 3 bases from V and 0 bases from J, with 10 bases in between. The germline gives CDR1 SGDLS, CDR2 YYNGEE. The CDR3 nucleotides read TGTGCCAGCAGCGCTACCGGGAGCTCCTACAATGAGCAGTTCTTC. As protein: CASSATGSSYNEQFF.

Notes on this clone: Within the sample, other DNA sequences also encode this same CDR3. V gene TRBV5-1 combines with J gene TRBJ1-1, with a tentative D call TRBD1 (5 bases). V dropped 4 bases and J dropped 4 bases, with 11 bases sitting between them. Germline loops: CDR1 SGHRS, CDR2 YFSETQ. The CDR3 length is 13 residues. CDR3 region: CASSGSGGTEAFF. DNA of the CDR3: TGCGCCAGCAGCGGCTCGGGGGGCACTGAAGCTTTCTTT.

The chain carries TRBV6-4 and TRBJ1-5; maybe TRBD1 (5 bases). Trimming took 8 bases from V and 3 from J, leaving 17 bases between them. The V gene's germline CDR1 is MRHNA and CDR2 SNTAGT. This CDR3 has 15 amino acids. The CDR3 nucleotides are TGTGCCAGCTTGCCCATTAGGGGTGACAATCAGCCCCAGCATTTT. Amino acids: CASLPIRGDNQPQHF.